A single sample is the source of the 4 T cell receptor beta chains below, sequenced in a study of blood T cells in healthy people across ages. The second PCR ran about 6 to 12 cycles with a sample-barcoded 5' primer and J-beta primers. One entry per CDR3 protein, called by TCRdb with MiXCR from the 5' RACE reads. The sample has hundreds of thousands of distinct CDR3 sequences, approximately 40% seen once. Sequencing was carried out using blood. The receptors derive from an elderly man in good health.

CDR3 loop: CASSVNVAQETQYF. CDR3 DNA: TGTGCCAGCAGTGTAAACGTAGCCCAAGAGACCCAGTACTTC. The chain joins TRBV12-3 or TRBV12-4 to TRBJ2-5; D not certain. The CDR3 runs 14 residues. V lost 5 bases, J lost 1 base, and 11 bases lay in between.

The rearrangement links TRBV5-1 to TRBJ2-5; D gene ambiguous. The DNA end lines up better with TRBJ2-1; the J call may be wrong. Germline CDR1 is SGHRS and CDR2 is YFSETQ. This CDR3 region has 14 residues. The CDR3 coding sequence is TGCGCCAGCAGCTTGGGAAGGTACCAAGAGACCCAGTTCTTC. Protein product: CASSLGRYQETQFF.

The V call is TRBV28, the J call TRBJ1-6; TRBD1 matches at 8 bases. The CDR3 consists of 14 residues. J lost 9 bases, V lost 3 bases, and 4 bases had no gene match. In germline, CDR1 is MDHEN, CDR2 SYDVKM. The chain's CDR3 is CASSLVGQGSPLHF. The CDR3 nucleotides are TGTGCCAGCAGTTTGGTCGGACAGGGTTCACCCCTCCACTTT. The complete variable domain, with remaining parts taken from reference TRBV28 and TRBJ1-6, reads DVKVTQSSRYLVKRTGEKVFLECVQDMDHENMFWYRQDPGLGLRLIYFSYDVKMKEKGDIPEGYSVSREKKERFSLILESASTNQTSMYLCASSLVGQGSPLHFGNGTRLTVT.

This clonotype occurred a few times. The V and J genes are TRBV6-5 and TRBJ2-5; no clear D gene. Trimming took 0 bases from V and 11 from J, leaving 13 bases between them. The CDR3 spans 13 residues. Germline lookup yields CDR1 MNHEY and CDR2 SVGAGI. This CDR3 is CASSYSSWVEQYF. The CDR3 bases are TGTGCCAGCAGTTACTCGTCGTGGGTAGAGCAGTACTTC.